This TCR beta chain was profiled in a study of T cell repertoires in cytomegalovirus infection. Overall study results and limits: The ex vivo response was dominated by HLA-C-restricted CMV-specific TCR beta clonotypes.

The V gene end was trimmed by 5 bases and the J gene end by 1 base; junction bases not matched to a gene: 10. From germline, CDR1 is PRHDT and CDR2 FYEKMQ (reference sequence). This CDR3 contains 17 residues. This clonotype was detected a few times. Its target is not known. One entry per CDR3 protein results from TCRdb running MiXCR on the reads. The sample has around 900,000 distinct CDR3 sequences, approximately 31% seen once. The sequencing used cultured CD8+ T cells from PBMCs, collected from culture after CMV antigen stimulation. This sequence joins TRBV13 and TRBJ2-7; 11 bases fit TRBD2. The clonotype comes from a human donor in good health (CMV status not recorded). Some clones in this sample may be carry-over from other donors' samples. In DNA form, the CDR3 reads TGTGCCAGCAGCACCTCGACTAGCGGGGCGAATTCCTACGAGCAGTACTTC. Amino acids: CASSTSTSGANSYEQYF.